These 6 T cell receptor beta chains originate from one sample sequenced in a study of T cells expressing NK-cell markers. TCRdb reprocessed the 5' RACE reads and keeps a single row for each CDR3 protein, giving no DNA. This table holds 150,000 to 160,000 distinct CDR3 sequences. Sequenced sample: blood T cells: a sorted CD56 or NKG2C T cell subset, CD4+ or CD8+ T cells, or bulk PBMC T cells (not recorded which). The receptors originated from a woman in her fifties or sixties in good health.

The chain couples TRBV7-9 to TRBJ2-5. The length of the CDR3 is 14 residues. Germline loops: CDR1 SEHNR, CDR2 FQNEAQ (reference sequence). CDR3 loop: CASSPNLLGETQYF. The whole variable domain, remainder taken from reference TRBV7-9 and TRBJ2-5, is DTGVSQNPRHKITKRGQNVTFRCDPISEHNRLYWYRQTLGQGPEFLTYFQNEAQLEKSRLLSDRFSAERPKGSFSTLEIQRTEQGDSAMYLCASSPNLLGETQYFGPGTRLLVL.

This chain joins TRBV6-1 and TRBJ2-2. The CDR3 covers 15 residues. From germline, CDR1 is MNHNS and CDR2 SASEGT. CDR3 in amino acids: CASSHRRQNTGELFF.

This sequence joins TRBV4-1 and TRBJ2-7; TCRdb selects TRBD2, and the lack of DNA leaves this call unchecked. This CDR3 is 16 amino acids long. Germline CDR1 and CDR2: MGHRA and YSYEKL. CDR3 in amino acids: CASSPASGLSSYEQYF.

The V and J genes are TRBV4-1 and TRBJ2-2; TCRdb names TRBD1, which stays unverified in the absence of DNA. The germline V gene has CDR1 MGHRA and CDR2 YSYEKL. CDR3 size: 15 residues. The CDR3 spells CASSSRTGGTGELFF.

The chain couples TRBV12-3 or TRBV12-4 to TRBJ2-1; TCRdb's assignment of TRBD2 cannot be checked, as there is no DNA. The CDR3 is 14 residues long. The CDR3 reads CASRQAGDWDEQFF.

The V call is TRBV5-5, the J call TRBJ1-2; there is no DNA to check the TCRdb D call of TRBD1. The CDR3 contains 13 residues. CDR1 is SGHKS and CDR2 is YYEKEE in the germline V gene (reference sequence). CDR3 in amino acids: CASSYGQGEGYTF. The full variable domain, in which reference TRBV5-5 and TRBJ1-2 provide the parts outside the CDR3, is DAGVTQSPTHLIKTRGQQVTLRCSPISGHKSVSWYQQVLGQGPQFIFQYYEKEERGRGNFPDRFSARQFPNYSSELNVNALLLGDSALYLCASSYGQGEGYTFGSGTRLTVV.